The entry below gives a single T cell receptor beta chain sequence along with its context. Its antigen remains undetermined. No much larger clonotype is one base removed from it; base qualities were not supplied. This entry comes from a study of blood T cell repertoires in COVID-19 (dated by TCRdb to 2020 to 2021). Broadly, across the study: Collaborator samples came from the United States, Italy and Spain and covered acute and convalescent phases of COVID-19. The prospective study material was composed of cDNA or gDNA derived from T cells, B-cell-depleted T cells, or PBMCs. Deeply sampled blood TCRbeta repertoires from subjects exposed to, actively infected with, or recovered from COVID-19 were included in the dataset. The repertoires were released in a freely available public database meant as a resource for research on the immune response to SARS-CoV-2. Samples were obtained from the ongoing ImmuneRACE study (first 160 participants) and from about 1,300 subjects provided by 6 global collaborators. The sample metadata nearly always contained a de-identified subject ID, COVID-19 status, age in years and sex. Where HLA class I and class II types were available, the types were taken from metadata supplied by the sample provider, not from assay-based typing. Study-wide findings and limitations: The amount of clinical and demographic metadata varied by source and participant and was provided uncurated.

TCRbeta CDR3 regions were amplified from genomic DNA by means of the immunoSEQ Assay, a bias-controlled multiplex PCR. Per the original workflow: The number of nucleated cells in each sample was estimated from the amplification of reference gene primers within the assay. To quantify the absolute abundance of each unique TCRbeta CDR3 rearrangement, sequence reads were collapsed and filtered. For each sample, productive Simpson clonality was calculated by taking the square root of Simpson's diversity index across productive rearrangements. TCRdb stores this immuneACCESS table with in-frame sequences only. Part of the clones is absent; in the studies checked, under half of the shortfall reflects unresolved V genes, and no reason is known for the rest. V, J and clone size reflect that table, while D and trimming were determined from the DNA. The sample data list fewer than 350,000 clones, and approximately 91% of these were observed just once. Of the sample, about 5.2% is held by the ten largest clones.

Enrolling through a virtual design, the prospective study's participants ranged in age from about 18 to 89 years and lived across roughly 23 United States geographic areas. In the prospective study, cohorts were assigned on the basis of participant-reported clinical history obtained from a screening survey and a study questionnaire. Recovered participants in ImmuneRACE Cohort 3 were defined as having two consecutive negative NP/OP PCR tests, clearance from a healthcare professional, or resolution of symptoms. In the prospective study, whole blood, serum and a nasopharyngeal or oropharyngeal swab were collected from each participant by mobile phlebotomists. Additional blood draws and questionnaires over a roughly two-month period could optionally be provided by prospective study participants. Blood samples from the prospective study were shipped frozen or at room temperature prior to DNA extraction.

Trimming at the junction amounts to 7 bases on V and 4 bases on J, and the germline ends lie 13 bases apart. From its cysteine to its phenylalanine, the CDR3 spans 13 amino acids. Of the read, only the CDR3 DNA is kept; its 39 bases are in frame from base 1. From the germline V gene, CDR1 is MDHEN and CDR2 is SYDVKM. The sequence joins TRBV28 to TRBJ1-1; the D gene is possibly TRBD1, with 5 bases matching. The sequence came from a man in his 60s who had recovered from COVID-19. The sample taken for sequencing was PBMCs or T cells enriched from blood (not recorded which). The CDR3 loop reads CASNSGLLTEAFF. In nucleotides, the sequence is TGTGCCAGCAACTCGGGACTGCTCACTGAAGCTTTCTTT.